Below, 26 T cell receptor beta chains from the same sample are listed, as sequenced in a study of blood T cells in healthy people across ages. The authors ran a second PCR of about 7 to 11 cycles using a sample-barcoded 5' primer and a J-beta primer mix. TCRdb re-analysed the 5' RACE reads in MiXCR, keeping a single row per CDR3 protein. Of roughly 1,500,000 distinct CDR3 sequences listed, 30% to 35% are singletons. The sequencing input was blood. Source of these receptors: a woman aged 25 to 45 in good health.

The chain combines TRBV24-1 with TRBJ1-2; 7 positions match TRBD1. CDR1 and CDR2 from the germline V gene are KGHDR and SFDVKD. With V trimmed by 4 bases and J by 6 bases, 13 bases remained unmatched. CDR3 length equals 16 residues. The CDR3 protein is CATSDPGQALTDGYTF. CDR3 coding DNA: TGTGCCACCAGTGACCCTGGACAGGCCCTAACTGATGGCTACACCTTC.

This clonotype was picked up a small number of times. The V gene is TRBV5-6, the J gene TRBJ2-5, with D tentatively TRBD1 (6 bases). There are 15 residues in the CDR3. Deletions cut 2 bases from V and 2 bases from J, with 13 bases between. Germline CDR1 SGHDT, CDR2 YYEEEE. CDR3 amino acids: CASSLWDTRQETQYF. The CDR3 DNA sequence: TGTGCCAGCAGCTTATGGGACACCAGACAAGAGACCCAGTACTTC.

J is TRBJ2-3 and V is TRBV7-9, with D possibly called TRBD1 or TRBD2 (6 bases each). The length of the CDR3 is 15 residues. The germline V gene encodes CDR1 SEHNR and CDR2 FQNEAQ (reference sequence). The ends were cut back, 3 bases at V and 5 bases at J, with 15 bases in the middle. The CDR3 region has the DNA TGTGCCAGCAGCTTTTATGGGGGGCTGGGAGATACGCAGTATTTT. This codes for CASSFYGGLGDTQYF.

Of note for this clonotype: Its ends do not fully match the called genes, so a read error is possible. The chain recombines TRBV12-3 or TRBV12-4 with TRBJ2-7; a weak D match, TRBD2 (7 bases). The J call may be mistaken, given a closer DNA end match to TRBJ2-5. The CDR3 loop spans 15 amino acids. CDR3 sequence reads: CASSLSGGAWETQYF. CDR3 sequence (DNA): TGTGCCAGTAGTTTAAGTGGGGGGGCATGGGAGACCCAGTACTTC.

The chain carries TRBV5-5 and TRBJ1-2; D is unclear. Trimming took 3 bases from V and 4 from J, leaving 19 bases between them. Germline values: CDR1 SGHKS, CDR2 YYEKEE (reference sequence). The CDR3 contains 16 residues. CDR3 bases: TGTGCCAGCAGCTACGAGCGTGAGGTAGTCGCCTATGGCTACACCTTC. Protein product: CASSYEREVVAYGYTF.

A few counts support this clonotype. The V and J genes are TRBV5-1 and TRBJ2-7, with D unresolved. The germline gives CDR1 SGHRS, CDR2 YFSETQ. V lost 2 bases, J lost 4 bases, and 16 bases lay in between. This CDR3 has 15 residues. This CDR3 reads CASSLRESGAYEQYF. The CDR3 DNA reads as TGCGCCAGCAGCTTAAGGGAATCCGGAGCTTACGAGCAGTACTTC.

This clonotype was detected a few times. V and J are TRBV10-3 and TRBJ2-7, with TRBD1 as a possible D gene (5 bases). Germline V gene lookup returns CDR1 ENHRY and CDR2 SYGVKD. This CDR3 region has 14 residues. The V and J ends lost 10 bases and 2 bases respectively, with 18 bases between them. DNA for the CDR3: TGTGCCACCGCGTCCGCCGACAGCCCCTACGAGCAGTACTTC. Its protein is CATASADSPYEQYF.

This clonotype was recorded many times. An end of the junction differs from the germline gene, which may be a read error. The chain combines TRBV5-1 with TRBJ2-2; D is unresolved. The germline V gene has CDR1 SGHRS and CDR2 YFSETQ. The CDR3 is made up of 11 amino acids. DNA for the CDR3: TGTGCCAGCAGTTTGTCCGGGGAGCTGTTTTTT. Translating gives CASSLSGELFF.

This clonotype was observed a few times. The rearrangement links TRBV18 to TRBJ2-1; the match to TRBD2 covers 9 bases. Germline trimming cut 4 bases from V and 0 bases from J; bases unmatched to any gene: 10. CDR3 length: 18 amino acids. The germline CDR1 and CDR2 sequences are KGHSH and LQKENI. The CDR3 sequence: CASSQGLAPLTSYNEQFF. The CDR3 DNA reads TGTGCCAGCTCACAGGGACTAGCCCCTCTAACCTCCTACAATGAGCAGTTCTTC. Full variable domain (remainder filled in from reference TRBV18 and TRBJ2-1): NAGVMQNPRHLVRRRGQEARLRCSPMKGHSHVYWYRQLPEEGLKFMVYLQKENIIDESGMPKERFSAEFPKEGPSILRIQQVVRGDSAAYFCASSQGLAPLTSYNEQFFGPGTRLTVL.

This clonotype was counted a few times. The chain is built from TRBV20-1 and TRBJ2-3, with TRBD2 matching 12 bases. The CDR3 length is 15 residues. Germline assignment: CDR1 DFQATT and CDR2 SNEGSKA (reference sequence). Trimming cost V 4 bases and J 4 bases; bases outside gene matches: 6. CDR3 protein: CSATSSGGASDTQYF. Here the CDR3 DNA reads TGCAGTGCTACCTCTAGCGGGGGGGCATCAGATACGCAGTATTTT.

This chain uses TRBV5-1 with TRBJ1-3, with D perhaps TRBD1 (5 bases). V lost 0 bases to trimming and J lost 0 bases, with 10 bases between them. This CDR3 is 16 amino acids long. Germline assignment: CDR1 SGHRS and CDR2 YFSETQ. CDR3 residues: CASSLETGDSGNTIYF. DNA of the CDR3: TGCGCCAGCAGCTTGGAAACGGGGGACTCTGGAAACACCATATATTTT.

This clonotype was recorded a few times. This sequence joins TRBV20-1 and TRBJ2-4; the D gene is possibly TRBD1 (5 bases). The tail of the sequence fits TRBJ2-7 better, so the J call may be wrong. CDR3 size: 13 residues. Germline loops: CDR1 DFQATT, CDR2 SNEGSKA (reference sequence). The CDR3 is CSASFPDTDEQYF. CDR3 in DNA: TGCAGTGCTAGTTTTCCGGACACTGACGAGCAGTACTTC.

V and J are TRBV4-1 and TRBJ1-2; D is unclear. CDR1 and CDR2 from the germline V gene are MGHRA and YSYEKL. The CDR3 extends over 16 amino acids. Deletions cut 0 bases from V and 0 bases from J, with 11 bases between. CDR3 DNA: TGCGCCAGCAGCCAAGATATCTACAGACCTAACTATGGCTACACCTTC. As protein: CASSQDIYRPNYGYTF.

The sample holds a few counts of this clonotype. The genes are TRBV12-5 and TRBJ2-7, with D perhaps being TRBD1 or TRBD2 (6 bases each). The CDR3 has 15 residues. The V gene lost 4 bases and the J gene lost 6 bases, with 19 bases spanning the gap. The germline gives CDR1 LGHNT, CDR2 FRNRAP. CDR3: CASGWVRGGLCEQYF. DNA of the CDR3: TGTGCTAGTGGTTGGGTGCGAGGGGGGCTGTGCGAGCAGTACTTC. Full variable domain (missing parts from reference TRBV12-5 and TRBJ2-7): DARVTQTPRHKVTEMGQEVTMRCQPILGHNTVFWYRQTMMQGLELLAYFRNRAPLDDSGMPKDRFSAEMPDATLATLKIQPSEPRDSAVYFCASGWVRGGLCEQYFGPGTRLTVT.

This chain joins TRBV12-3 or TRBV12-4 and TRBJ2-6, with D possibly being TRBD2 (6 bases). V was trimmed by 5 bases and J by 1 base, leaving 18 bases between them. CDR3 length: 18 residues. The CDR3 protein is CASSIGTLAGSGANVLTF. CDR3 in DNA: TGTGCCAGCAGTATCGGGACTCTCGCCGGATCTGGGGCCAACGTCCTGACTTTC.

This clonotype was counted a few times. The rearrangement uses TRBV24-1 and TRBJ2-4; 7 bases align to TRBD1. V lost 2 bases and J lost 1; bases outside the gene matches: 7. Germline CDR1 is KGHDR and CDR2 is SFDVKD. This CDR3 is 17 amino acids long. This chain's CDR3 is CATSDYDRVLAKNIQYF. DNA of the CDR3: TGTGCCACCAGTGATTATGACAGGGTCCTGGCCAAAAACATTCAGTACTTC.

The rearrangement joins TRBV7-9 to TRBJ2-7; D might be TRBD2 (5 bases). V gave up 2 bases and J gave up 4 bases, with 12 bases separating them. Germline CDR1 is SEHNR and CDR2 is FQNEAQ (reference sequence). This CDR3 is built from 14 residues. The CDR3 DNA follows: TGTGCCAGCAGCTTATTCGGGGTCGTATACGAGCAGTACTTC. The encoded protein is CASSLFGVVYEQYF.

The V gene is TRBV28, the J gene TRBJ2-3; 7 bases agree with TRBD1. The CDR3 consists of 16 residues. Losses at the gene ends were 7 bases for V and 0 bases for J; bases not matched to a gene: 10. Germline V gene data show CDR1 as MDHEN and CDR2 as SYDVKM. The CDR3 sequence: CASTPLRGRSTDTQYF. The CDR3 DNA is TGTGCCAGCACCCCCCTGAGGGGGCGTAGCACAGATACGCAGTATTTT.

The chain joins TRBV27 to TRBJ2-5, with TRBD2 identical over 13 bases. The germline CDR1 and CDR2 sequences are MNHEY and SMNVEV (reference sequence). V was clipped by 5 bases and J by 5 bases; unmatched bases: 5. CDR3 length equals 15 residues. The CDR3 reads CASSPRLAGGETQYF. The DNA of the CDR3 is TGTGCCAGCAGTCCCCGACTAGCGGGGGGCGAGACCCAGTACTTC.

The chain links TRBV29-1 to TRBJ2-2; D is undetermined. With 4 bases removed from V and 1 base from J, the gap between germline ends came to 4 bases. Germline V gene lookup returns CDR1 SQVTM and CDR2 ANQGSEA. The CDR3 runs 12 residues. This chain's CDR3 is CSVVWNTGELFF. The CDR3 nucleotides are TGCAGCGTTGTGTGGAACACCGGGGAGCTGTTTTTT.

The table lists this clonotype with a few counts. The V and J genes are TRBV29-1 and TRBJ1-4; 11 nucleotides line up with TRBD1. Trimming removed 8 bases from V and 12 bases from J; junction bases left unmatched: 11. The CDR3 has 13 amino acids. The V gene's germline CDR1 is SQVTM and CDR2 ANQGSEA. CDR3: CSHPGQGGVELFF. In DNA, the CDR3 is TGCAGCCACCCGGGACAGGGGGGCGTAGAACTGTTTTTT.

This chain joins TRBV7-9 and TRBJ1-2; 11 positions match TRBD1. This CDR3 has 15 amino acids. Germline values: CDR1 SEHNR, CDR2 FQNEAQ (reference sequence). The ends lost 4 bases at V and 5 bases at J; junction bases unmatched: 6. The CDR3 sequence is CASSSDRGLWYGYTF. CDR3 nucleotide sequence: TGTGCCAGCAGCTCGGACAGGGGGCTATGGTATGGCTACACCTTC.

Comment on this clonotype: This clone may be a read error of a much larger clone one base away. The rearrangement links TRBV9 to TRBJ2-1; D perhaps matches TRBD2 (5 bases). Germline values: CDR1 SGDLS, CDR2 YYNGEE. The V and J ends lost 0 bases and 7 bases respectively, with 14 bases between them. The CDR3 consists of 15 residues. CDR3 in DNA: TGTGCCAGCAGCGTAGAAGGGATTAGCGTGAATGAGCAGTTCTTC. Protein product: CASSVEGISVNEQFF.

The rearrangement uses TRBV3-1 and TRBJ1-6, with D maybe TRBD1 (6 bases). Germline CDR1 is LGHDT and CDR2 is YNNKEL (reference sequence). The CDR3 is made up of 15 amino acids. The V gene lost 4 bases and the J gene lost 6 bases, with 13 bases spanning the gap. This CDR3 reads CASSPTGSINSPLHF. Here the CDR3 DNA reads TGTGCCAGCAGCCCCACAGGGTCCATTAATTCACCCCTCCACTTT.

The J gene is TRBJ1-1, the V gene TRBV5-1; no clear D. Germline values: CDR1 SGHRS, CDR2 YFSETQ. V was cut by 4 bases and J by 0 bases, with 13 bases left in between. The CDR3 spans 15 residues. CDR3 nucleotides: TGCGCCAGCAGCCTGGAGGGCCTGATGAACACTGAAGCTTTCTTT. The encoded protein is CASSLEGLMNTEAFF. The full variable domain, rest sourced from reference TRBV5-1 and TRBJ1-1, is KAGVTQTPRYLIKTRGQQVTLSCSPISGHRSVSWYQQTPGQGLQFLFEYFSETQRNKGNFPGRFSGRQFSNSRSEMNVSTLELGDSALYLCASSLEGLMNTEAFFGQGTRLTVV.

This clonotype has only a few counts. The chain carries TRBV5-1 and TRBJ2-2; D may be TRBD1 (5 bases). The CDR3 consists of 16 residues. The germline V gene has CDR1 SGHRS and CDR2 YFSETQ. The V end was cut by 4 bases, the J end by 1 base, with 14 bases between. CDR3 coding DNA: TGCGCCAGCAGCCCGACAGCTGCCCTGAACACCGGGGAGCTGTTTTTT. Protein: CASSPTAALNTGELFF. Variable domain in full (rest from reference TRBV5-1 and TRBJ2-2): KAGVTQTPRYLIKTRGQQVTLSCSPISGHRSVSWYQQTPGQGLQFLFEYFSETQRNKGNFPGRFSGRQFSNSRSEMNVSTLELGDSALYLCASSPTAALNTGELFFGEGSRLTVL.